This TCR beta chain was captured by sequencing in a study of glioma-infiltrating T cells. The iRepertoire nested amplicon-rescue multiplex PCR amplified TCR alpha and beta CDR3s from RNA. One-step reverse transcription and amplification started from around 100-400 ng of tissue mRNA or PBMC total RNA. MiXCR, applied by TCRdb to the multiplex PCR reads, yields one record per CDR3 protein. The profile shows over 120,000 distinct CDR3 sequences, around 40% of them singletons. V gave up 5 bases and J gave up 3 bases, with 10 bases separating them. This CDR3 has 13 amino acids. Germline V gene data show CDR1 as MNHNS and CDR2 as SASEGT. Points on this clonotype: Antigen specificity is unknown.

Broader study findings: Very few CDR3 sequences were shared between tissue and blood. Non-neoplastic patients had below-expected tissue-blood divergence, while all gliomas exceeded expectation.

The rearrangement links TRBV6-1 to TRBJ2-5, with no clear D. This TCR came from a human donor with low-grade glioma or glioblastoma, undergoing nonglioma brain surgery, or in good health (not recorded which). Material for sequencing was glioma tissue, nonneoplastic brain tissue, or PBMCs (not recorded which). This chain's CDR3 is CASSSETEETQYF. The CDR3 DNA reads TGTGCCAGCAGTTCCGAGACTGAAGAGACCCAGTACTTC.